This TCR beta chain emerged from a study of blood T cell repertoires in COVID-19. The wider study: Some COVID-19 samples were acute and others convalescent; all came from the United States, Italy and Spain. T cells, B-cell-depleted T cells, or PBMCs provided the cDNA or gDNA that served as material.

Study processing details: It was from reference gene primer amplification that nucleated cell counts were estimated. Some clones are missing from TCRdb's copy, which holds only in-frame ones; the method was immunoSEQ multiplex PCR. The DNA was the basis for D and trimming; V, J and clone size are from that table. The table includes approximately 240,000 clones, more than 80% detected once. Seattle patients were enrolled while actively infected and followed longitudinally. The CDR3 has 17 residues. V dropped 8 bases and J dropped 6; count of bases not matched to a gene: 14. CDR1 is SGHTA and CDR2 is FQGNSA in the germline V gene.

Sample: peripheral blood. The clonotype originates from a woman aged 25 to 45 with COVID-19, enrolled during active disease. The chain has TRBV7-2 and TRBJ2-1; 12 nucleotides agree with TRBD2. The CDR3 is CASSDAGLAGASNEQFF. The CDR3 region has the DNA TGTGCCAGCTCGGATGCGGGACTAGCGGGTGCTTCCAATGAGCAGTTCTTC.